The source of this T cell receptor (beta chain) is a study of beta chain features in type 1 diabetes. On the study more broadly: Sorted cells numbering roughly 100,000,000 were examined across all samples. The study's findings and limits: Naive, central memory and Treg TCRB repertoires appeared more alike in patients than in healthy donors. When Type 1 diabetes patients were examined, their TCRB CDR3s proved moderately but significantly shorter in all four CD4+ subsets. VDJ junctions from type 1 diabetes patients carried fewer insertions and larger deletions.

This CDR3 is built from 13 residues. Each of the CD4+ naive, central memory, regulatory and stem cell-like memory populations was sorted via CD45RO/CCR7/CD25/CD127/CD95/CD27. This clone has just a few counts. The antigen remains undetermined. Reverse transcription of all isolated RNA meant that expressed TCRB transcripts were sequenced. Measured with immunoSEQ multiplex PCR; TCRdb has only the in-frame clones, and not every one. The profile shows 330,000 or so clones, 10% to 15% of them singletons. The chain carries TRBV21-1 and TRBJ2-1; the D call in the table, TRBD1, was not verified against the DNA. TRBV21-1 corresponds to a pseudogene. Sequenced sample: naive CD4+ T cells from blood. The clonotype was recovered from a woman in her late teens or twenties with type 1 diabetes. In DNA form, the CDR3 reads TGTGCCAGCAGCCGGGACAGGGGGCCCCTTGGGGTCTTC. It yields the protein CASSRDRGPLGVF.